The rows below give T cell receptor beta chains drawn from one sample of a study of T-cell memory formation after mild COVID-19. TCRdb re-analysed the 5' RACE reads in MiXCR, keeping a single row per CDR3 protein. The data hold fewer than 300,000 distinct CDR3 sequences, with about a sixth observed a single time. Material for sequencing was PBMCs or a T cell subset sorted from them (not recorded which). The receptors stem from a man between 18 and 29 years old who had mild COVID-19 (a few samples of this study predate the infection). Cell type and time point are not known. Both conserved end residues are part of each CDR3. Fields, in order: clone size, J gene, V gene, D gene, CDR3 DNA, CDR3 protein. D genes are given only for firm matches. Size is stated for part of the rows, as once, few or many counts, or as a class when the clone is expanded.

clone size: many
J gene: TRBJ2-5
V gene: TRBV7-9
D gene: TRBD2
CDR3 DNA: TGTGCCAGCAGCCCAACGGGGGGGGCTAAAGAGACCCAGTACTTC
CDR3 protein: CASSPTGGAKETQYF

clone size: -
J gene: TRBJ2-7
V gene: TRBV12-3/TRBV12-4
D gene: -
CDR3 DNA: TGTGCCAGCAGTACTACGGGCTGGCAGTACTTC
CDR3 protein: CASSTTGWQYF

clone size: few
J gene: TRBJ2-5
V gene: TRBV7-9
D gene: -
CDR3 DNA: TGTGCCAGCAGCTTCGGCACAGGGGAGGAGGAGACCCAGTACTTC
CDR3 protein: CASSFGTGEEETQYF

clone size: once
J gene: TRBJ1-5
V gene: TRBV2
D gene: TRBD1
CDR3 DNA: TGTGCCAGCAGTTTCGGGACAGCAGAGTCGGGGAGCAATCAGCCCCAGCATTTT
CDR3 protein: CASSFGTAESGSNQPQHF

clone size: few
J gene: TRBJ2-5
V gene: TRBV5-4
D gene: TRBD1
CDR3 DNA: TGTGCCAGCACACTGGGGACAGGAGAGACCCAGTACTTC
CDR3 protein: CASTLGTGETQYF

clone size: few
J gene: TRBJ2-3
V gene: TRBV7-2
D gene: TRBD2
CDR3 DNA: TGTGCCAGCAGCTTTGTCAGCGGGGGCTCAGATACGCAGTATTTT
CDR3 protein: CASSFVSGGSDTQYF

clone size: -
J gene: TRBJ1-1
V gene: TRBV20-1
D gene: -
CDR3 DNA: TGCAGTGCCAGCTGGGGGCCTGAAGCTTTCTTT
CDR3 protein: CSASWGPEAFF

clone size: many
J gene: TRBJ2-7
V gene: TRBV7-2
D gene: -
CDR3 DNA: TGTGCCAGCAGCCCGACAGGGAGGAACGAGCAGTACTTC
CDR3 protein: CASSPTGRNEQYF

clone size: many
J gene: TRBJ1-1
V gene: TRBV5-1
D gene: -
CDR3 DNA: TGCGCCAGCAGCCTACCCTCAGGGGCCCGGGGCACTGAAGCTTTCTTT
CDR3 protein: CASSLPSGARGTEAFF

clone size: many
J gene: TRBJ2-1
V gene: TRBV5-1
D gene: -
CDR3 DNA: TGCGCCAGCAGCTTGGGAGGTGGACCCCCAGGGTATGAGCAGTTCTTC
CDR3 protein: CASSLGGGPPGYEQFF

clone size: -
J gene: TRBJ2-6
V gene: TRBV20-1
D gene: -
CDR3 DNA: TGCAGTGCGACCGGGACGGTCCTTAGCTCTGGGGCCAACGTCCTGACTTTC
CDR3 protein: CSATGTVLSSGANVLTF

clone size: -
J gene: TRBJ2-7
V gene: TRBV15
D gene: TRBD1
CDR3 DNA: TGTGCCACCAGCAGGGGACAGGGCGTTGACGAGCAGTACTTC
CDR3 protein: CATSRGQGVDEQYF

clone size: -
J gene: TRBJ2-3
V gene: TRBV7-2
D gene: TRBD1
CDR3 DNA: TGTGCCAGCAGCTGGGACAGCTCCACAGATACGCAGTATTTT
CDR3 protein: CASSWDSSTDTQYF

clone size: -
J gene: TRBJ1-4
V gene: TRBV7-8
D gene: -
CDR3 DNA: TGTGCCAGCAGCTTAGCTGCTGGGGCAACTAATGAAAAACTGTTTTTT
CDR3 protein: CASSLAAGATNEKLFF

clone size: few
J gene: TRBJ2-2
V gene: TRBV25-1
D gene: TRBD1
CDR3 DNA: TGTGCCAGCAGGACAGGGTCGAGGGACGGGGAGCTGTTTTTT
CDR3 protein: CASRTGSRDGELFF

clone size: -
J gene: TRBJ2-7
V gene: TRBV15
D gene: TRBD1
CDR3 DNA: TGTGCCACCAGCAGAGACTCTCAGGGGACAGGGTCCTACGAGCAGTACTTC
CDR3 protein: CATSRDSQGTGSYEQYF

clone size: -
J gene: TRBJ2-3
V gene: TRBV5-1
D gene: -
CDR3 DNA: TGCGCCAGCCGGACAGGCGGGACCAGCACAGATACGCAGTATTTT
CDR3 protein: CASRTGGTSTDTQYF

clone size: -
J gene: TRBJ2-5
V gene: TRBV10-3
D gene: -
CDR3 DNA: TGTGCCATCAGTGGGAGGGGACAGTCGGACGAGACCCAGTACTTC
CDR3 protein: CAISGRGQSDETQYF

clone size: -
J gene: TRBJ2-3
V gene: TRBV12-3/TRBV12-4
D gene: -
CDR3 DNA: TGTGCCAGCACCCGGGAAGTGTCAGATACGCAGTATTTT
CDR3 protein: CASTREVSDTQYF

clone size: many
J gene: TRBJ2-1
V gene: TRBV7-2
D gene: -
CDR3 DNA: TGTGCCAGCAGCGTCGACAATGAGCAGTTCTTC
CDR3 protein: CASSVDNEQFF

clone size: -
J gene: TRBJ2-5
V gene: TRBV20-1
D gene: -
CDR3 DNA: TGCAGTGCTGGCCCGGGGGAGACCCAGTACTTC
CDR3 protein: CSAGPGETQYF

clone size: few
J gene: TRBJ2-3
V gene: TRBV7-7
D gene: TRBD1
CDR3 DNA: TGTGCCAGCAGCACGGGACAGGGGGCTACAGATACGCAGTATTTT
CDR3 protein: CASSTGQGATDTQYF